This T cell receptor (beta chain) was retrieved from a study of cytomegalovirus exposure and HLA in healthy donors. A remark on this clone: What it binds is unknown.

13 Jbeta primers and 60 Vbeta primers were used for the PCR. Methods used by the authors: Per a later analysis, the number of unique TCR beta chains was some 75 million, of which about 10 million were shared. Profiled with immunoSEQ multiplex PCR; TCRdb holds only in-frame clones, not every one. For V, J and clone size, that table is used; D and trimming come from the DNA. Among roughly 240,000 clones listed, around 78% were seen once. General study findings and limits: Certain indistinguishable V segments, among them TRBV6-2 and TRBV6-3, were excluded. A later analysis found common viral pathogens apparently linked to several of the most significant clusters. HLA restriction was apparent for most CMV-associated TCR beta chains in a later analysis.

V was cut by 2 bases and J by 10 bases, with 14 bases left in between. From germline, CDR1 is KGHSH and CDR2 LQKENI. The CDR3 runs 13 residues. This sequence was found in a boy between 10 and 17 years old in good health and CMV-seronegative. The chain uses TRBV18 and TRBJ1-1; TRBD1 might be the D (6 bases). Input material: PBMCs. The CDR3 DNA is TGTGCCAGCTCACCATGGGGGCGCGGTGGAGCTTTCTTT. Its translation is CASSPWGRGGAFF.